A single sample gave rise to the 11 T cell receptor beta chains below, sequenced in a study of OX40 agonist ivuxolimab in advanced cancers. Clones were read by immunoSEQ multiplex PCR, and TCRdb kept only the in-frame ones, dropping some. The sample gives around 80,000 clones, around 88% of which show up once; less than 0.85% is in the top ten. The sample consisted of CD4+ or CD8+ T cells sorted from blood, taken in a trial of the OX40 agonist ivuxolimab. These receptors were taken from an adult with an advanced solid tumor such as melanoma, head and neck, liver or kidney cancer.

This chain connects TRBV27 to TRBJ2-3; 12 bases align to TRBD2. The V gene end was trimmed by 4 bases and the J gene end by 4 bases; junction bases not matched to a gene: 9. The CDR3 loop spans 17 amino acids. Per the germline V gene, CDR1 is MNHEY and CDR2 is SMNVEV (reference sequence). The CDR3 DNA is TGTGCCAGCAGTTCCCCTCGACTAGCGGGAGTACCAGATACGCAGTATTTT. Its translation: CASSSPRLAGVPDTQYF.

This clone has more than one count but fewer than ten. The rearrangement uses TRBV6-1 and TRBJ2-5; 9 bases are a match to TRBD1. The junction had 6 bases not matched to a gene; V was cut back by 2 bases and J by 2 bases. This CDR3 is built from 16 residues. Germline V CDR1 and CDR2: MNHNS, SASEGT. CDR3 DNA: TGTGCCAGCAGTGAATGGCAAGGGACAGGGCAAGAGACCCAGTACTTC. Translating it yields CASSEWQGTGQETQYF.

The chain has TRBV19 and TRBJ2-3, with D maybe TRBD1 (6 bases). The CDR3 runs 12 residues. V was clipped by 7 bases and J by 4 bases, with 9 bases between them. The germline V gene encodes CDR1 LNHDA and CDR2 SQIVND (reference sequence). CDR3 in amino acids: CASNEGADTQYF. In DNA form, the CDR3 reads TGTGCCAGTAATGAGGGGGCAGATACGCAGTATTTT.

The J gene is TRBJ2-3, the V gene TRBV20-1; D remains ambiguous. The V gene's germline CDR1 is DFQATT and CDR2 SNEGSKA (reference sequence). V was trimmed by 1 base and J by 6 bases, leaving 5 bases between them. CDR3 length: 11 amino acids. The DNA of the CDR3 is TGCAGTGCTAGAGGAAGTGATACGCAGTATTTT. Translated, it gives CSARGSDTQYF.

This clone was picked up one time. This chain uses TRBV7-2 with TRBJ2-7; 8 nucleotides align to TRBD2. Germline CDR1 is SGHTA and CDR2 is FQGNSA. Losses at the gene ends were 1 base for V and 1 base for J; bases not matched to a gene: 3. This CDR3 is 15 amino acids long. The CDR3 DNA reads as TGTGCCAGCAGCTTAGGGCGGGAGGTTTCCTACGAGCAGTACTTC. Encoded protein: CASSLGREVSYEQYF. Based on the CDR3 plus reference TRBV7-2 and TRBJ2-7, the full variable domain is GAGVSQSPSNKVTEKGKDVELRCDPISGHTALYWYRQSLGQGLEFLIYFQGNSAPDKSGLPSDRFSAERTGGSVSTLTIQRTQQEDSAVYLCASSLGREVSYEQYFGPGTRLTVT.

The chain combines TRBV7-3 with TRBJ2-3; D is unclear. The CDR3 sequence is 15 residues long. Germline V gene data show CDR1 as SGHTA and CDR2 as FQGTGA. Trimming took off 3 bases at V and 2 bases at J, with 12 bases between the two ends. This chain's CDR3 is CASSFEGADTDTQYF. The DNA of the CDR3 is TGTGCCAGCAGCTTTGAAGGAGCAGACACAGATACGCAGTATTTT.

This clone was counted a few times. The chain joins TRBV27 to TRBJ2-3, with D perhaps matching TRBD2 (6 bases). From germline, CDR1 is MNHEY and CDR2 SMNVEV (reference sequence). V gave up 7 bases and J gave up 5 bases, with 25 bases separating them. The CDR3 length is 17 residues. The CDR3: CASIAGLGAGGVDTQYF. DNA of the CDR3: TGTGCCAGCATTGCGGGGCTAGGGGCTGGAGGGGTAGATACGCAGTATTTT.

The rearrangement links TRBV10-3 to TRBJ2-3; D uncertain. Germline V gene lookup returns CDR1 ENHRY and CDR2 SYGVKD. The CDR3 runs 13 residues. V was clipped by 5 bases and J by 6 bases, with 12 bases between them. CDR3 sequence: CAISKYTRDTQYF. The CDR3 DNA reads TGTGCCATCAGTAAATACACCCGCGATACGCAGTATTTT.

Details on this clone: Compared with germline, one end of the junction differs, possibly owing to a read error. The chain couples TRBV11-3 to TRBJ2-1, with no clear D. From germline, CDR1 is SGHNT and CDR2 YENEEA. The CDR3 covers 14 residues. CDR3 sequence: CASSLDWGYNEQFF. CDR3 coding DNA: TGTGCCAGCAGCCTAGACTGGGGATACAATGAGCAGTTCTTC.

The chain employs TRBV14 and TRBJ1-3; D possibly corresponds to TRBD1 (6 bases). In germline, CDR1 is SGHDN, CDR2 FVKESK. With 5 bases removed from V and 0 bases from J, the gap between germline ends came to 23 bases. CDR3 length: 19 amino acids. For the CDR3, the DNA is TGTGCCAGCAGCTACACGCTCCGGGACACTACCCTCTCTGGAAACACCATATATTTT. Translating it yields CASSYTLRDTTLSGNTIYF.

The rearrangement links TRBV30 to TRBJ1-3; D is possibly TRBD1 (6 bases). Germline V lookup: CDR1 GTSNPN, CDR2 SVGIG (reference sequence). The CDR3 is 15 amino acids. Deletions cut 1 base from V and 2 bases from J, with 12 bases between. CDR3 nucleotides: TGTGCCTGGAGTGGGATGGGGGCTGCTGGAAACACCATATATTTT. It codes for CAWSGMGAAGNTIYF.